These T cell receptor beta chains were read from a single sample in a study of T-cell reconstitution after alpha-beta-depleted transplantation in children. Via MiXCR, TCRdb re-called the PCR reads, giving one row per CDR3 protein. This sample has over 150,000 distinct CDR3 sequences, with about 14% found just once. Sample: PBMCs from the stem cell graft donor, taken from the stem cell graft. These receptors were taken from a human donor who donated a stem cell graft to a child with acute lymphoblastic leukemia. Both conserved end residues are part of each CDR3. A D gene is named only where the DNA matches it firmly. The listing skips clone size in some rows; elsewhere it reads once, few, many or a size class.

few,TRBV20-1,TRBD2,TRBJ2-1,TGCAGTGTTCCGAGACTAGCGGTCTCCTACAATGAGCAGTTCTTC,CSVPRLAVSYNEQFF
many,TRBV12-3/TRBV12-4,.,TRBJ2-1,TGTGCCAGCAGTTTATCCAGCTACAATGAGCAGTTCTTC,CASSLSSYNEQFF
many,TRBV7-9,.,TRBJ1-1,TGTGCCAGCAGCCAGGGTACGACTAGGGGCACTGAAGCTTTCTTT,CASSQGTTRGTEAFF
many,TRBV2,.,TRBJ2-6,TGTGCCAGCAGTGAGGTGATAGGGGCCAACGTCCTGACTTTC,CASSEVIGANVLTF
many,TRBV12-3/TRBV12-4,.,TRBJ1-4,TGTGCCAGCAGCCCTCTCAGGGGCTCTAATGAAAAACTGTTTTTT,CASSPLRGSNEKLFF
many,TRBV7-8,TRBD1,TRBJ2-7,TGTGCCAGCCGTCTGACAGGGGCAACCTACGAGCAGTACTTC,CASRLTGATYEQYF
many,TRBV12-3/TRBV12-4,TRBD1,TRBJ2-7,TGTGCCAGCACAAGAGGCAGGGGGTTACACGAGCAGTACTTC,CASTRGRGLHEQYF
few,TRBV5-1,TRBD2,TRBJ2-5,TGCGCCAGCAGCCTACGGACTAGCGGGGGCCAAGAGACCCAGTACTTC,CASSLRTSGGQETQYF
many,TRBV5-1,TRBD1,TRBJ2-1,TGCGCCAGCTCCGGCGGTGACAGGGGGGGGCAGTTCTTC,CASSGGDRGGQFF
many,TRBV10-3,.,TRBJ2-5,TGTGCCATCAGGCAGGGGTCCGGAGAGACCCAGTACTTC,CAIRQGSGETQYF
many,TRBV12-3/TRBV12-4,.,TRBJ2-2,TGTGCCAGCCTCCAAATGGGGAGCCCGAACACCGGGGAGCTGTTTTTT,CASLQMGSPNTGELFF
many,TRBV18,TRBD2,TRBJ2-1,TGTGCCAGCTCACCACCGACTAGCGATAGTGAGCAGTTCTTC,CASSPPTSDSEQFF
many,TRBV10-3,.,TRBJ2-1,TGTGCCATCAGTGAGTCGGTTGGAATCGATGAGCAGTTCTTC,CAISESVGIDEQFF
many,TRBV12-3/TRBV12-4,TRBD1,TRBJ1-5,TGTGCCAGCAGTTGGAGGACAGGACCCAATCAGCCCCAGCATTTT,CASSWRTGPNQPQHF
many,TRBV19,.,TRBJ2-7,TGTGCCAGTAGTGTCGGGCGGACGGGAAAGGTCGAGCAGTACTTC,CASSVGRTGKVEQYF
few,TRBV30,.,TRBJ2-4,TGTGCCTGGAGTGTACCCGCAGGGAACATTCAGTACTTC,CAWSVPAGNIQYF
many,TRBV5-6,TRBD1,TRBJ1-4,TGTGCCAGCAACGACAGGGTTTCATATGGAGCAACTAATGAAAAACTGTTTTTT,CASNDRVSYGATNEKLFF
many,TRBV5-1,.,TRBJ2-7,TGCGCCAGCGGAAACAGGGTAGAGTCCGAGCAGTACTTC,CASGNRVESEQYF
many,TRBV25-1,.,TRBJ1-4,TGTGCCAGCAGAGCCACGGAGAATCAACCCGGTGAAAAACTGTTTTTT,CASRATENQPGEKLFF
.,TRBV11-3,.,TRBJ1-1,TGTGCCAGCAGCTTCCACCTTACGGGGGGCACTGAAGCTTTCTTT,CASSFHLTGGTEAFF
few,TRBV7-8,TRBD1,TRBJ1-2,TGTGCCAGCAGCTTATTGCTTCTCTGGGGACAGAATGGCTACACCTTC,CASSLLLLWGQNGYTF
few,TRBV18,.,TRBJ2-7,TGTGCCAGCTCACCATCGACAAGACCCGATACCTCCTACGAGCAGTACTTC,CASSPSTRPDTSYEQYF
many,TRBV7-2,.,TRBJ1-1,TGTGCCAGCAGCCTACTCCTGGGGGTCCTCGCGGGCACTGAAGCTTTCTTT,CASSLLLGVLAGTEAFF
many,TRBV10-3,.,TRBJ1-1,TGTGCCATCACAAGCAGGGGGAACACTGAAGCTTTCTTT,CAITSRGNTEAFF
many,TRBV10-3,.,TRBJ2-1,TGTGCCATCAGGGACCGGGACACGGTATCCTACAATGAGCAGTTCTTC,CAIRDRDTVSYNEQFF
many,TRBV12-3/TRBV12-4,TRBD1,TRBJ1-1,TGTGCCAGCAGTTTCTATGACAGGGACACTGAAGCTTTCTTT,CASSFYDRDTEAFF